This record looks at one T cell receptor beta chain sequence and its context. Original analysis: From reference gene primer amplification, estimates of nucleated cell counts were derived. The method was immunoSEQ multiplex PCR; TCRdb's version includes in-frame clones alone and lacks a portion of them. V and J calls and clone size come straight from that table; D and trimming were deduced from the DNA. Here the sample spans about 35,000 clones, 85% being singletons. The data originate from a study of blood T cell repertoires in COVID-19. Looking at the study overall: COVID-19 samples collected from the United States, Italy and Spain covered acute and convalescent phases. Sources were T cells, B-cell-depleted T cells, or PBMCs; the material itself was cDNA or gDNA.

The V gene end was trimmed by 2 bases and the J gene end by 0 bases; junction bases not matched to a gene: 14. The CDR3 is made up of 20 amino acids. CDR1 and CDR2 from the germline V gene are GTSNPN and SVGIG (reference sequence). The receptor was isolated from a man aged 55 to 70 with active or convalescent COVID-19. V is TRBV30 and J is TRBJ1-6; 9 bases are shared with TRBD1. Input material: peripheral blood. The chain's CDR3 is CAWSLRPGTGRPSYNSPLHF. The CDR3 nucleotides read TGTGCCTGGAGTCTTCGTCCCGGGACAGGGAGGCCCTCCTATAATTCACCCCTCCACTTT.